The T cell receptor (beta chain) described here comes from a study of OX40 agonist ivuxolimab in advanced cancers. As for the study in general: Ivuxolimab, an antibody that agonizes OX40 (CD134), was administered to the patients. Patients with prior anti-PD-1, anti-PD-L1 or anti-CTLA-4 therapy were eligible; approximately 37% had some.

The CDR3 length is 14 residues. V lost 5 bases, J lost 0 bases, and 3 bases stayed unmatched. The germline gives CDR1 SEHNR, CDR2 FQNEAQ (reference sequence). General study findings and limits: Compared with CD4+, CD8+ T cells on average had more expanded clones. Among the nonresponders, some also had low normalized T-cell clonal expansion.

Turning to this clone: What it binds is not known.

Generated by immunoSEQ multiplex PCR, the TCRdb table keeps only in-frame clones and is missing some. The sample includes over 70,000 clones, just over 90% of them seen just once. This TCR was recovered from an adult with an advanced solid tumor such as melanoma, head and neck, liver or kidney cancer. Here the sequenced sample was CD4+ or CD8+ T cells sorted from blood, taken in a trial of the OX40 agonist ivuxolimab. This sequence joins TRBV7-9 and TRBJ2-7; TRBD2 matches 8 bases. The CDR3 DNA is TGTGCCAGCAGCCTTAGCGGGGCCTCCTACGAGCAGTACTTC. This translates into CASSLSGASYEQYF.